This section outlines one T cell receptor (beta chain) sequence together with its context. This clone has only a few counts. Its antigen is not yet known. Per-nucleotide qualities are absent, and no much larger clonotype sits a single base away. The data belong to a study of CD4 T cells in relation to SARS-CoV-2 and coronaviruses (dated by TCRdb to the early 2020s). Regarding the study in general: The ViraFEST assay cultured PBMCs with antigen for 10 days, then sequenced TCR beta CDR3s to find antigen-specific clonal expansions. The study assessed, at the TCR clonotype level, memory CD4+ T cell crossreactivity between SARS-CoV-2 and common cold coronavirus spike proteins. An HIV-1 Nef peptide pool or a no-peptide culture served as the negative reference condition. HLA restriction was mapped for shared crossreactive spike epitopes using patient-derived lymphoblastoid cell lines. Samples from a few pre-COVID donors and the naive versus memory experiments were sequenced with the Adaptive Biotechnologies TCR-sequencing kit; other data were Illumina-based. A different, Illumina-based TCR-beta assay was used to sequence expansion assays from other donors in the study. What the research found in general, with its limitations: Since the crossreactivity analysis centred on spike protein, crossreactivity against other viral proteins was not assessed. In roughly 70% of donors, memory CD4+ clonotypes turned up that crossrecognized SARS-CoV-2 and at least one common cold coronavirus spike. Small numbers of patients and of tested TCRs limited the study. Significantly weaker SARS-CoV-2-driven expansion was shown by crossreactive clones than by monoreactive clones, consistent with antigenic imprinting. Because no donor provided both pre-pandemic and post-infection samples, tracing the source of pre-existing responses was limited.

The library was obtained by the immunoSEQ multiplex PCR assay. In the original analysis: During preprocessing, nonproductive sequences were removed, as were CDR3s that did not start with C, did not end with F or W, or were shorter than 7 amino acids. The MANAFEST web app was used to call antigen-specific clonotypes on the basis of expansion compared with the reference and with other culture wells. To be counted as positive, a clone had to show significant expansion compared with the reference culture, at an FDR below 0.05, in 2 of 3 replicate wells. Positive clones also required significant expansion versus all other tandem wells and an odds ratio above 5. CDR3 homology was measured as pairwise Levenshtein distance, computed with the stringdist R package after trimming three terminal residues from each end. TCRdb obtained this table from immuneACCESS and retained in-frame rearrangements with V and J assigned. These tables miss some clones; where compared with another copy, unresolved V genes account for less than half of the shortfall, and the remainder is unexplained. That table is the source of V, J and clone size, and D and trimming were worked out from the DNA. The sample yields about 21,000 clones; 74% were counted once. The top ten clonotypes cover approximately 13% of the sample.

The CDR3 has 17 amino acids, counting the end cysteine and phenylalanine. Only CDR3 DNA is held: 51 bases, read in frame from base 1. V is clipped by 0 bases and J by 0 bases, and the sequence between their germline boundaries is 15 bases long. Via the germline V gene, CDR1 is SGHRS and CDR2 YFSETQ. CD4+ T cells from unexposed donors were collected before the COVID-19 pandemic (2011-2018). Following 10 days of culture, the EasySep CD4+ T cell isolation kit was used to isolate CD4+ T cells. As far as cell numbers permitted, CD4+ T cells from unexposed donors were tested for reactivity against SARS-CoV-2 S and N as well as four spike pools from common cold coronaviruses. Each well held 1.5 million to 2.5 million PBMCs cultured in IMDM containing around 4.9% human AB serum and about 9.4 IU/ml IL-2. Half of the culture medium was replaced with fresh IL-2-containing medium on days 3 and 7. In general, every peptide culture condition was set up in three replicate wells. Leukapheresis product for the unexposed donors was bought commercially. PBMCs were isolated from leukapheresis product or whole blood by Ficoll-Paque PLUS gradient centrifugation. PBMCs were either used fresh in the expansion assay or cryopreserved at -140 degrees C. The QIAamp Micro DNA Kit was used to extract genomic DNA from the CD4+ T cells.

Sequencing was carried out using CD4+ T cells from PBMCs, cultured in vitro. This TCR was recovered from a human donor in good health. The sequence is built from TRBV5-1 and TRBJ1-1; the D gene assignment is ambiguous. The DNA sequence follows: TGCGCCAGCAGCTTGGGCCGTAGACTAACACTGAACACTGAAGCTTTCTTT. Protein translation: CASSLGRRLTLNTEAFF.